This T cell receptor (beta chain) came from a study of blood T cell repertoires in COVID-19. Study details: COVID-19 samples, acute and convalescent, were from the United States, Italy and Spain.

Original methodology: How many nucleated cells were present was estimated from reference gene primer amplification. The assay was immunoSEQ multiplex PCR, and TCRdb's table has in-frame clones only and misses some. V and J calls and clone size are as listed in that table; D and trimming were resolved from the DNA. The table lists approximately 300,000 clones, approximately 83% of them singletons. V was clipped by 0 bases and J by 0 bases, with 4 bases between them. The CDR3 sequence is 14 residues long. CDR1 and CDR2 (germline): MNHEY, SVGAGI. Participants, about 18 to 90 years old, spanned around 26 US areas. Categorization into cohorts depended on clinical history that participants reported.

The sequencing input was PBMCs or T cells enriched from blood (not recorded which). This clonotype was sampled from a woman aged 25 to 39 who had recovered from COVID-19. The chain recombines TRBV6-5 with TRBJ2-3, with D unclear. The CDR3 spells CASSYSASTDTQYF. DNA for the CDR3: TGTGCCAGCAGTTACTCAGCTAGCACAGATACGCAGTATTTT.